This T cell receptor beta chain was sequenced in a study of cytomegalovirus exposure and HLA in healthy donors (dated by TCRdb to 2017 to 2019). Turning to the overall study: An earlier analysis of more than 550 of the donors reported about 280 Gb of sequence data and some 110 million unique TCR beta sequences obtained from some 170 million T cells. Both class I and class II loci were covered by HLA typing, at four-digit resolution. An earlier analysis of several hundred of the donors applied high-throughput TCR beta sequencing to assess whether each TCR beta V gene segment acted as functional or pseudogenic. A separate validation cohort of approximately 120 different subjects was used in addition to the roughly 620-subject first cohort. To predict cytomegalovirus infection status, the study brought together high-throughput TCR immunosequencing, statistical association of individual TCRs with disease status, and machine learning. Alongside the repertoire data, information on donor age, sex, ethnicity and CMV serostatus was compiled. A later analysis re-examined previously published TCR beta repertoires from around 670 donors and added high-resolution HLA genotyping to investigate patterns of TCR occurrence. Typing coverage varied by locus: about 620-630 donors for A, B, C, DRB1 and DQB1; roughly 520 for DQA1; more than 600 for DPA1; approximately 470 for DPB1. A later genetic analysis used genome-wide SNP genotypes for about three fifths of the 666 donors, treating that subset as a discovery cohort. The study aimed to test whether signatures of past pathogen exposure could be identified by cataloging public T cell receptors. The study profiled the T cell repertoires of approximately 700 subjects by immunosequencing and related them to cytomegalovirus serostatus. Every discovery cohort repertoire had been produced on one sequencing platform. Roughly 5 DR-DQ haplotypes were handled as single units for association and clustering, since linkage in the cohort was strong. Around 320 gigabases of sequencing data and 78 million or so unique TCR sequences were included in an early release covering 550 to 650 HLA-typed donors. In the later analysis, no new phenotypic data were used to find candidate immune exposures; instead, reliance was placed on TCR beta sequences and their occurrence across donors. Across approximately 400 genotyped donors of the cohort, an average of about 250,000 unique TCR beta nucleotide sequences per donor were sequenced, and 15% to 20% of those sequences were non-productive. Of the roughly 410 genotyped donors, 65% to 90% were placed in the genetic ancestry cluster associated with self-reported Caucasian donors. Summary of the overall study and its limitations: Only TCR beta chains were sequenced in this cohort, and the absence of alpha or paired-chain data limited detectable features. Because HLA typing was missing for some donors at each locus, association tests included only the typed subset. A total of some 180 TCR beta chains were listed by the study as associated with cytomegalovirus. In both the original and validation cohorts, the classifier was reported to diagnose cytomegalovirus status with high specificity and sensitivity. Because counts were too low, 15 to 20 rarely observed V segments, including chromosome 9 orphons, were excluded from the earlier analysis of 587 of the donors. Most CMV-associated TCR beta chains appeared to be HLA-restricted in a later analysis, and the HLA associations seemed to be driven largely by CMV exposure. Linkage disequilibrium might explain the correlated functional status among segregating V segments, but an unknown experimental factor could not be ruled out. Immune exposure information for the cohort was limited to CMV serostatus. According to a later analysis, parvovirus B19, influenza, CMV and Epstein-Barr virus appeared linked to several top co-occurrence clusters. Most TCR sequences were observed very rarely across donors, whereas some public TCRs were present in many individuals. In vitro tests confirmed that a few of the cytomegalovirus-associated TCR beta chains recognize cytomegalovirus antigens. In a later analysis, the rate of TCR association differed among HLA loci, with DRB1 alleles having the most associated TCRs and HLA-C alleles having the fewest. In a later genetic analysis, fewer N-insertions in productive TCRs were reported among donors in an Asian-associated ancestry cluster than the roughly 700-donor mean. In a later analysis, HLA-associated TCR beta chains were found to be more clonally expanded and to have lower generation probabilities than equally common non-associated chains. V-gene and J-gene trimming of TCR beta chains was associated with a missense DCLRE1C variant in a later genetic analysis, and the association was replicated in an independent cohort. The authors suggested that the approach could potentially be generalized to other disease states and immunological phenotypes. In an earlier analysis of more than 500 of the donors, most TCR beta V segments appeared in productive rearrangements about 87% or about 30% of the time, broadly matching IMGT annotations. A further reported finding was that TCR beta sequences accurately predicted the HLA-A and HLA-B alleles for most subjects in the first cohort. When HLA alleles, especially DR and DQ, strongly co-occurred, attributing TCR associations to individual alleles was difficult. A cluster of highly shared sequence variants was judged likely to represent a technical artifact of the sequencing pipeline. Specific HLA alleles were associated with 18,000 or so TCR beta sequences at a false discovery rate of 0.05 in a later analysis. The presence/absence analyses assumed that sequencing depth was roughly uniform across donors, and that assumption may not be true. Because the 87-base-pair reads could not distinguish some IMGT-functional V segments, including TRBV6-2 and TRBV6-3, those segments were excluded.

Libraries were constructed by the immunoSEQ multiplex PCR assay. A mixture of 60 forward primers for TCR Vbeta segments and 13 reverse primers for TCR Jbeta segments was used in the multiplex PCR. The CDR3 region of rearranged TCR beta genes was amplified from genomic DNA by a multiplex PCR assay. The amplified TCR beta libraries were sequenced on the Illumina HiSeq System as 87-base-pair reads. In the paper's pipeline: A later analysis tallied tens of millions of unique TCR beta chains across the approximately 670 repertoires, and some 12 million of those chains were shared by two or more donors. Raw reads were error-corrected and collapsed into unique sequences with a nearest-neighbor algorithm that merged closely related sequences to remove PCR and sequencing errors. To assign V, D and J gene segments, CDR3 sequences were aligned to IMGT reference sequences. For a sequence to be retained, a match of at least six nucleotides was required to both a V gene segment and a J gene segment. Rearrangements were classified as productive when the CDR3 lacked stop codons and remained in frame with V and J, and all other rearrangements were classified as non-productive. Following IMGT convention, CDR3 was defined as the stretch from the second conserved V-encoded cysteine up to the conserved J-encoded phenylalanine. In an earlier analysis of around 540 of the donors, sequences lacking an unambiguous match to a single V gene segment were excluded. In an earlier analysis of some 590 of the donors, a V segment was called functional when productive rearrangements were above 56.7%, and segregating when the standard deviation between donors exceeded 5%. A statistical classification framework was developed to diagnose cytomegalovirus status using the catalog of TCR beta chain sequences. V and J gene assignment, in a later analysis, came from comparing TCR nucleotide sequences with IMGT/GENE-DB human TR gene sequences. Using the TCRdist pipeline, a later analysis assigned CDR3 sequences along with most-parsimonious VDJ recombination scenarios. In a later analysis, each TCR beta chain was defined by its CDR3 amino acid sequence together with its V-gene family, and reads lacking a unique V-gene family were excluded. A later analysis removed roughly 590 highly shared, low-generation-probability nucleotide sequences to deal with suspected cross-contamination and a sequencing artifact. A later analysis calculated a clonal expansion index for each public chain from normalized within-repertoire ranks of inferred template counts. Generation probabilities in a later analysis came from a VDJ recombination model fitted to out-of-frame rearrangements, and those results were checked against IGoR. A later analysis scored TCR-TCR, TCR-HLA and TCR-CMV co-occurrence with hypergeometric tests, applying a repertoire-size bias correction to TCR pairs. False discovery rates were estimated in a later analysis by permuting HLA or CMV assignments 20 times. In a later analysis, co-occurring TCRs were grouped using DBSCAN, and TCRdist sequence similarity was added for clustering within HLA-allele-positive subsets. Repertoires with fewer than 30,000 or more than 120,000 public chains were left out of co-occurrence clustering, as were about 5 repertoires with anomalous nucleotide sharing. Held by TCRdb, this immuneACCESS table contains in-frame sequences only and omits some clones. Under half of the omission traces to an unresolved V gene where checked; the cause of the rest is unknown. V and J calls and clone size are copied from that table; D and trimming were computed from the DNA. This sample gives approximately 190,000 clones in total; more than 65% of them show up just once. The ten most abundant clones make up about 6% of the sample.

The CDR1 and CDR2 encoded by the germline V gene are SGHTA and FQGNSA. The CDR3 holds 14 amino acids from the cysteine to the phenylalanine. Of the read, only the CDR3 DNA is kept; its 42 bases are in frame from base 1. Germline trimming amounts to 6 bases on V and 7 bases on J, with 7 as the count of junction bases outside the gene matches. The cohort was made up of under 800 healthy bone marrow donors. At the time of sampling, all cohort members were nominally healthy, though unrecorded immune exposures were likely present. The donor was CMV seropositive and belonged to the group of over 250 seropositive cohort members. A peripheral blood sample was provided by each donor, and peripheral blood mononuclear cells were used for TCR beta sequencing. Genomic DNA was extracted from the blood cell samples with the Qiagen DNeasy Blood Extraction Kit. Note on this clone: Its recognized antigen is unknown. Qualities for individual bases were not recorded, and no much larger clone is one base off.

The chain joins TRBV7-2 to TRBJ1-4; the central 8 bases match TRBD1. This clonotype originated in a woman aged 25 to 39 in good health and CMV-seropositive. Sequenced material: PBMCs. Here the CDR3 is given as CASRPDRVSEKLFF. The nucleotide sequence is TGTGCCAGCAGGCCGGACAGGGTTTCTGAAAAACTGTTTTTT.